One sample yielded the 19 T cell receptor beta chains listed below, sequenced in a study of control samples from healthy donors and cancer patients. TCRdb's copy holds only in-frame clones and misses some; the assay was immunoSEQ multiplex PCR. The table includes about 130,000 clones, around 93% detected once. Sequencing was done on a sample of blood. These receptor sequences come from a man younger than 35 in good health.

This chain joins TRBV3-1 (or the pseudogene TRBV3-2) and TRBJ2-5, with TRBD2 as a possible D gene (7 bases). This CDR3 contains 16 residues. The V and J ends lost 3 bases and 3 bases respectively, with 17 bases between them. Germline V CDR1 and CDR2: LGHDT, YNNKEL (reference sequence). In DNA form, the CDR3 reads TGTGCCAGCAGCCATCTGATCTCGGGGGGCGAAGAGACCCAGTACTTC. Its protein is CASSHLISGGEETQYF.

The genes are TRBV19 and TRBJ1-2, with TRBD1 as a possible D gene (5 bases). The CDR3 contains 12 residues. V was shortened by 11 bases and J by 4 bases, with 14 bases between the two germline ends. The germline CDR1 and CDR2 sequences are LNHDA and SQIVND (reference sequence). The CDR3 protein is CAASPGLYGYTF. Here the CDR3 DNA reads TGTGCCGCTTCCCCGGGACTCTATGGCTACACCTTC.

The chain uses TRBV7-9 and TRBJ2-5, with D uncertain. V was clipped by 2 bases and J by 3 bases, with 4 bases between them. This CDR3 contains 12 residues. CDR1 is SEHNR, CDR2 FQNEAQ, per germline (reference sequence). This CDR3 is CASSLTEETQYF. In DNA form, the CDR3 reads TGTGCCAGCAGCTTAACAGAAGAGACCCAGTACTTC. Full variable domain (rest looked up from reference TRBV7-9 and TRBJ2-5): DTGVSQNPRHKITKRGQNVTFRCDPISEHNRLYWYRQTLGQGPEFLTYFQNEAQLEKSRLLSDRFSAERPKGSFSTLEIQRTEQGDSAMYLCASSLTEETQYFGPGTRLLVL.

V gene TRBV9 combines with J gene TRBJ2-3; D gene ambiguous. This CDR3 region has 17 residues. Germline CDR1 reads SGDLS; CDR2 reads YYNGEE. V lost 0 bases, J lost 1 base, and 15 bases lay in between. The CDR3 here is CASSVGSFEPRTDTQYF. CDR3 sequence (DNA): TGTGCCAGCAGCGTAGGAAGTTTCGAGCCTCGCACAGATACGCAGTATTTT.

Written as DNA, the CDR3 is TGCAGCGTGCGAGACAGGGGAGAATACAATGAGCAGTTCTTC. This gives the protein CSVRDRGEYNEQFF. The V gene is TRBV29-1, the J gene TRBJ2-1; TRBD1 matches 8 bases. Looked up from germline, CDR1 is SQVTM and CDR2 is ANQGSEA. The CDR3 runs to 14 residues. Trimming cost V 6 bases and J 4 bases; bases outside gene matches: 8.

The rearrangement joins TRBV5-4 to TRBJ2-6; TRBD1 matches at 7 bases. The CDR3 spans 16 residues. The germline V gene encodes CDR1 SGHNT and CDR2 YYREEE (reference sequence). Unmatched junction bases numbered 5, after V lost 1 base and J lost 4 bases. CDR3 in DNA: TGTGCCAGCAGCTTGTATAGGGGGCCAGGGGCCAACGTCCTGACTTTC. This codes for CASSLYRGPGANVLTF.

V usage is TRBV29-1 and J usage is TRBJ2-4, with 7 bases identical to TRBD1. Germline loops: CDR1 SQVTM, CDR2 ANQGSEA. The J segment lost 5 bases and the V segment lost 0 bases, leaving 7 bases of the junction unmatched. The CDR3 is 15 residues long. The CDR3 coding sequence is TGCAGCGTTGAAGATCAGCACAGGGGCCAAAACATTCAGTACTTC. This sequence encodes CSVEDQHRGQNIQYF.

This chain joins TRBV28 and TRBJ2-1; D not certain. Trimming removed 5 bases from V and 8 bases from J, with 13 bases in between. The germline V gene encodes CDR1 MDHEN and CDR2 SYDVKM. This CDR3 is 13 amino acids long. CDR3 bases: TGTGCCAGCAGTCCTGGGTCCATCGATGAGCAGTTCTTC. This sequence encodes CASSPGSIDEQFF.

This sequence joins TRBV5-5 and TRBJ1-3, with D hard to call. CDR1 and CDR2 (germline): SGHKS, YYEKEE (reference sequence). Trimming removed 4 bases at V and 7 bases at J, with 9 bases between. This CDR3 region has 12 residues. CDR3 DNA sequence: TGTGCCAGCAGCCCGGACGGGAACACCATATATTTT. Amino acid sequence: CASSPDGNTIYF.

This sequence joins TRBV5-5 and TRBJ2-7, with unresolved D. The V end lost 0 bases, the J end lost 1 base, and 17 bases lay between the germline ends. CDR1 and CDR2 (germline): SGHKS, YYEKEE (reference sequence). The CDR3 is made up of 17 amino acids. CDR3 nucleotide sequence: TGTGCCAGCAGCTTGGGGGGTATGGGTCGGAGATCCTACGAGCAGTACTTC. Translated, it gives CASSLGGMGRRSYEQYF.

The chain couples TRBV5-4 to TRBJ2-7; 12 bases are a match to TRBD1. There are 15 residues in the CDR3. V lost 4 bases, J lost 7 bases, and 9 bases stayed unmatched. From germline, CDR1 is SGHNT and CDR2 YYREEE (reference sequence). The CDR3 sequence is CASSTRDRGPREQYF. CDR3 nucleotides: TGTGCCAGCAGCACCCGGGACAGGGGGCCGCGGGAGCAGTACTTC.

The chain links TRBV12-3 or TRBV12-4 to TRBJ1-1; TRBD1 matches at 7 bases. The CDR3 has 13 amino acids. J was trimmed by 4 bases and V by 6 bases; bases with no gene match: 5. In nucleotides, the CDR3 is TGTGCCAGCAGCTTAACAGGGGCCACTGAAGCTTTCTTT. Protein: CASSLTGATEAFF.

This clone was seen more than once but under ten times. V gene TRBV18 combines with J gene TRBJ1-4; D gene ambiguous. CDR3 length equals 13 residues. Germline V gene data show CDR1 as KGHSH and CDR2 as LQKENI. V lost 8 bases to trimming and J lost 8 bases, with 15 bases between them. The CDR3 DNA is TGTGCCAGCACGGTGGGATTTGGGGAAAAACTGTTTTTT. As protein: CASTVGFGEKLFF.

The J gene is TRBJ2-1, the V gene TRBV14; TRBD2 is a possible D gene (5 bases). The CDR3 extends over 13 amino acids. CDR1 SGHDN and CDR2 FVKESK come from the germline V gene. Trimming removed 0 bases at V and 8 bases at J, with 8 bases between. CDR3 protein: CASSQDGVHEQFF. The CDR3 bases are TGTGCCAGCAGCCAAGACGGGGTCCATGAGCAGTTCTTC.

The chain uses TRBV5-1 and TRBJ2-3; 8 bases are a match to TRBD2. V shed 2 bases, J shed 4 bases, and the junction held 6 bases outside the gene matches. This CDR3 spans 15 amino acids. Germline CDR1 reads SGHRS; CDR2 reads YFSETQ. The CDR3 sequence: CASSLKRGGPDTQYF. CDR3 in DNA: TGCGCCAGCAGCTTAAAACGGGGGGGCCCAGATACGCAGTATTTT.

This clone has just one count. The rearrangement uses TRBV7-8 and TRBJ2-2; perhaps TRBD1 as D (6 bases). V was cut by 1 base and J by 3 bases, with 12 bases left in between. CDR3 length: 16 residues. The germline CDR1 and CDR2 sequences are SGHVS and FQNEAQ. The CDR3 DNA follows: TGTGCCAGCAGCTTAGGGGGGCTCGGCTACACCGGGGAGCTGTTTTTT. This translates into CASSLGGLGYTGELFF.

The J gene is TRBJ2-6, the V gene TRBV9, with D possibly matching TRBD2 (6 bases). The V gene lost 0 bases and the J gene lost 0 bases, with 16 bases spanning the gap. Germline loops: CDR1 SGDLS, CDR2 YYNGEE. The CDR3 is made up of 19 amino acids. The CDR3 DNA is TGTGCCAGCAGCGTAGAGGGAGGCAGGGTTATCTCTGGGGCCAACGTCCTGACTTTC. Protein sequence: CASSVEGGRVISGANVLTF. The whole variable domain, filled in from reference TRBV9 and TRBJ2-6, reads DSGVTQTPKHLITATGQRVTLRCSPRSGDLSVYWYQQSLDQGLQFLIQYYNGEERAKGNILERFSAQQFPDLHSELNLSSLELGDSALYFCASSVEGGRVISGANVLTFGAGSRLTVL.

The V call is TRBV10-2, the J call TRBJ1-1; D is perhaps TRBD1 (5 bases). Germline V CDR1 and CDR2: WSHSY, SAAADI. Between the trimmed V and J ends, which lost 7 bases and 0 bases, there was a span of 15 bases. The CDR3 is 15 amino acids. Here the CDR3 reads CASTETGLLNTEAFF. Written as DNA, the CDR3 is TGCGCCAGCACCGAGACGGGGCTTCTGAACACTGAAGCTTTCTTT.

The chain joins TRBV5-5 to TRBJ1-6, with 10 bases fitting TRBD1. Germline V gene data show CDR1 as SGHKS and CDR2 as YYEKEE (reference sequence). This CDR3 region has 16 residues. Trimming at V came to 4 bases and at J to 5 bases, leaving 6 bases not matched to a gene. The CDR3 region has the DNA TGTGCCAGCAGCGGGCCCGGGACAGGGGATAATTCACCCCTCCACTTT. It codes for CASSGPGTGDNSPLHF.